The 8 T cell receptor beta chains given below trace back to one sample, sequenced in a study of T cell responses to AZD1222 COVID-19 vaccine. TCRdb keeps only in-frame clones here, not all; method: immunoSEQ multiplex PCR. The sample holds approximately 140,000 clones; 80% to 95% are singletons and the top ten take roughly 3.1%. Sequenced material: peripheral blood, taken on day 0 of AZD1222 vaccination. The receptors were gathered from an adult in good health.

The chain carries TRBV14 and TRBJ1-1; weak D call: TRBD1 (6 bases). Germline assignment: CDR1 SGHDN and CDR2 FVKESK. The CDR3 has 12 amino acids. V gave up 9 bases and J gave up 6 bases, with 14 bases separating them. Written as DNA, the CDR3 is TGTGCCAGTAACAGGGTGAGCGCTGAAGCTTTCTTT. Its translation: CASNRVSAEAFF.

The chain employs TRBV5-6 and TRBJ2-7; 7 bases match TRBD1. The germline V gene encodes CDR1 SGHDT and CDR2 YYEEEE. The J segment lost 7 bases and the V segment lost 5 bases, leaving 18 bases of the junction unmatched. The CDR3 contains 16 residues. CDR3 in DNA: TGTGCCAGCAGTCACACTCTTTACAGGGGCCTAGGTGAGCAGTACTTC. Translating gives CASSHTLYRGLGEQYF. Full variable domain (rest looked up from reference TRBV5-6 and TRBJ2-7): DAGVTQSPTHLIKTRGQQVTLRCSPKSGHDTVSWYQQALGQGPQFIFQYYEEEERQRGNFPDRFSGHQFPNYSSELNVNALLLGDSALYLCASSHTLYRGLGEQYFGPGTRLTVT.

J is TRBJ1-5 and V is TRBV12-3 or TRBV12-4; 7 nucleotides match TRBD1. V shed 5 bases and J 15 bases; nucleotides not matched to a gene: 13. This CDR3 contains 13 residues. The CDR3 region is CASSVNRGSRLHF. The CDR3 nucleotides are TGTGCCAGCAGTGTCAACAGGGGCTCCCGTTTGCATTTT.

V gene TRBV12-3 or TRBV12-4 combines with J gene TRBJ2-1; 7 bases match TRBD2. V gave up 8 bases and J gave up 3 bases; unmatched junction bases: 4. The CDR3 runs to 13 residues. The CDR3 sequence: CASLRGDYNEQFF. The CDR3 DNA sequence: TGTGCCAGCTTACGGGGGGACTACAATGAGCAGTTCTTC.

The CDR3 here is CASSSGGESDTQYF. CDR3 DNA: TGTGCCAGCAGTTCGGGCGGGGAGTCAGATACGCAGTATTTT. This chain connects TRBV28 to TRBJ2-3; a possible D gene is TRBD2 (6 bases). Per the germline V gene, CDR1 is MDHEN and CDR2 is SYDVKM. This CDR3 has 14 residues. Trimming pared 4 bases from V and 4 bases from J, leaving 12 bases between.

The chain recombines TRBV6-6 with TRBJ2-5; possible D gene TRBD2, 5 bases. V was shortened by 6 bases and J by 3 bases, with 11 bases between the two germline ends. This CDR3 spans 13 amino acids. CDR1 MNHNY and CDR2 SVGAGI come from the germline V gene (reference sequence). The CDR3 loop is CASRRGLEETQYF. Written as DNA, the CDR3 is TGTGCCAGCAGACGCGGACTGGAAGAGACCCAGTACTTC.

The gene calls are TRBV7-9 and TRBJ2-7, with 12 bases identical to TRBD2. V lost 5 bases to trimming and J lost 6 bases; unmatched junction nucleotides: 20. This CDR3 has 19 residues. Germline V gene lookup returns CDR1 SEHNR and CDR2 FQNEAQ (reference sequence). The CDR3 DNA follows: TGTGCCAGCAGCCCGCCAACGAGCACGACGGGACTAGCGGGTACCGAGCAGTACTTC. The encoded protein is CASSPPTSTTGLAGTEQYF.

V and J are TRBV13 and TRBJ2-7, with 11 bases matching TRBD2. J lost 7 bases, V lost 6 bases, and 8 bases had no gene match. CDR1 and CDR2 from the germline V gene are PRHDT and FYEKMQ (reference sequence). This CDR3 is 14 amino acids long. CDR3 loop: CASRVAGGPVEQYF. In DNA, the CDR3 is TGTGCCAGCAGGGTAGCGGGAGGGCCGGTTGAGCAGTACTTC.